Below are 20 T cell receptor beta chains sequenced from a single sample in a study of blood T cell repertoires in COVID-19 (TCRdb year 2020). Library prep was done by the immunoSEQ multiplex PCR assay. In its TCRdb copy, this immuneACCESS table keeps in-frame sequences only and misses some clones. Where compared with another copy, unresolved V genes explain less than half of these, and the others have no known cause. Across this sample there are 150,000 to 200,000 clones, with 80% to 85% seen only once. Over 5% of the sample lies in the top ten. Sequencing used peripheral blood. These receptors all stem from a woman aged 30 to 39 with acute or convalescent COVID-19.

The V gene is TRBV10-3, the J gene TRBJ1-3; a weak D match, TRBD1 (6 bases). V was cut by 7 bases and J by 2 bases, with 12 bases left in between. This CDR3 is built from 14 residues. The germline V gene encodes CDR1 ENHRY and CDR2 SYGVKD. CDR3 bases: TGTGCCATCAACCTAGGGGGTCCTGGAAACACCATATATTTT. As protein: CAINLGGPGNTIYF.

This chain joins TRBV2 and TRBJ1-1; 11 bases are shared with TRBD1. In germline, CDR1 is SNHLY, CDR2 FYNNEI. The CDR3 contains 16 residues. V trimming: 6 bases; J trimming: 0 bases; junction bases outside the gene matches: 6. The CDR3, as DNA: TGTGCCAGCAGCAGGACAGGGGGCAGAATGAACACTGAAGCTTTCTTT. Protein sequence: CASSRTGGRMNTEAFF.

V is TRBV7-6 and J is TRBJ2-5; TRBD2 might be the D (5 bases). From germline, CDR1 is SGHVS and CDR2 FNYEAQ. Trimming cost V 4 bases and J 6 bases, with 12 bases left between them. The CDR3 is 13 residues long. The DNA for the CDR3 is TGTGCCAGCAGCTCCAGACTAACCCAGACCCAGTACTTC. It specifies CASSSRLTQTQYF.

The chain couples TRBV29-1 to TRBJ2-5, with a weak D call TRBD2 (6 bases). Trimming left V 4 bases short and J 5 bases short, with 11 bases between. The CDR3 loop spans 12 amino acids. Looked up from germline, CDR1 is SQVTM and CDR2 is ANQGSEA. CDR3 bases: TGCAGCGTTGTCTTTGCGGGGGAGACCCAGTACTTC. Its protein is CSVVFAGETQYF.

This clone was counted a single time. The CDR3 is CASSWTDANYGYTF. For the CDR3, the DNA is TGTGCCAGCAGCTGGACAGATGCTAACTATGGCTACACCTTC. The genes are TRBV7-2 and TRBJ1-2, with D perhaps matching TRBD1 (6 bases). The CDR3 length is 14 residues. Germline assignment: CDR1 SGHTA and CDR2 FQGNSA. Trimming left V 4 bases short and J 0 bases short, with 9 bases between.

The genes are TRBV5-1 and TRBJ2-7; tentatively, D is TRBD1 (6 bases). Germline V lookup: CDR1 SGHRS, CDR2 YFSETQ. The length of the CDR3 is 16 residues. V gave up 4 bases and J gave up 2 bases, with 19 bases separating them. CDR3 nucleotides: TGCGCCAGCAGCCTGGCCGGACAGTCCATCCCCTACGAGCAGTACTTC. Amino acids: CASSLAGQSIPYEQYF.

This clone was counted once. The gene calls are TRBV9 and TRBJ2-2; TRBD2 might be the D (6 bases). CDR3 length equals 14 residues. Germline V lookup: CDR1 SGDLS, CDR2 YYNGEE. The V end was cut by 0 bases, the J end by 5 bases, with 8 bases between. CDR3 in amino acids: CASSVVGGTGELFF. CDR3 in DNA: TGTGCCAGCAGCGTAGTCGGGGGTACCGGGGAGCTGTTTTTT. The variable domain in full, with the rest retrieved from reference TRBV9 and TRBJ2-2, is DSGVTQTPKHLITATGQRVTLRCSPRSGDLSVYWYQQSLDQGLQFLIQYYNGEERAKGNILERFSAQQFPDLHSELNLSSLELGDSALYFCASSVVGGTGELFFGEGSRLTVL.

V usage is TRBV27 and J usage is TRBJ2-1; a weak D match, TRBD1 (6 bases). The germline CDR1 and CDR2 sequences are MNHEY and SMNVEV (reference sequence). This CDR3 comprises 16 residues. The V end was cut by 6 bases, the J end by 6 bases, with 21 bases between. The DNA for the CDR3 is TGTGCCAGCAGGGGATTCGGGGCAGGGGAAATCAATGAGCAGTTCTTC. Its translation: CASRGFGAGEINEQFF.

V is TRBV23-1 and J is TRBJ2-6; no clear D. TRBV23-1 is an ORF, and what it does is uncertain. This CDR3 is 19 amino acids long. Trimming removed 0 bases from V and 1 base from J, with 16 bases in between. CDR3 DNA sequence: TGCGCCAGCAGTCAATCGAATCCAGGTACCGGATCTGGGGCCAACGTCCTGACTTTC. This sequence encodes CASSQSNPGTGSGANVLTF.

The chain is built from TRBV10-1 and TRBJ2-1; 14 nucleotides match TRBD2. CDR3 length: 19 amino acids. The V gene end was trimmed by 1 base and the J gene end by 12 bases; junction bases not matched to a gene: 17. The germline V gene has CDR1 WNHNN and CDR2 SYGVQD (reference sequence). Here the CDR3 DNA reads TGCGCCAGCAGTGAGTTTCCCATCGGACTAGCGGGAGGACCTCACGGGCAGTTCTTC. Translated: CASSEFPIGLAGGPHGQFF.

J is TRBJ2-7 and V is TRBV28; 10 bases map to TRBD2. Germline V gene data show CDR1 as MDHEN and CDR2 as SYDVKM. With V trimmed by 4 bases and J by 3 bases, 9 bases remained unmatched. The CDR3 extends over 16 amino acids. CDR3 in DNA: TGTGCCAGCAGTTCCCTAAGGACTAGCGGAGACTACGAGCAGTACTTC. This gives the protein CASSSLRTSGDYEQYF.

The DNA of the CDR3 is TGTGCCAGCAGTGAATGGACAGGGGATTTTACCACCGGGGAGCTGTTTTTT. This translates into CASSEWTGDFTTGELFF. The rearrangement joins TRBV25-1 to TRBJ2-2, with TRBD1 identical over 9 bases. The CDR3 runs to 17 residues. V lost 1 base, J lost 4 bases, and 7 bases stayed unmatched. Germline CDR1 reads MGHDK; CDR2 reads SYGVNS.

Notes on this clone: This specimen includes other DNA sequences encoding the same CDR3. The V call is TRBV12-3 or TRBV12-4, the J call TRBJ1-5; the D is unclear. The V gene lost 5 bases and the J gene lost 4 bases, with 9 bases spanning the gap. The CDR3 contains 13 residues. CDR3 sequence reads: CASSLGRNQPQHF. The CDR3 DNA reads as TGTGCCAGCAGTCTCGGGAGGAATCAGCCCCAGCATTTT.

This CDR3 is CASSYGTGINTEAFF. The CDR3 bases are TGTGCCAGCAGTTACGGGACAGGGATTAACACTGAAGCTTTCTTT. The V gene is TRBV27, the J gene TRBJ1-1, with 9 bases that match TRBD1. CDR1 and CDR2 from the germline V gene are MNHEY and SMNVEV (reference sequence). CDR3 size: 15 residues. V lost 4 bases to trimming and J lost 2 bases; unmatched junction nucleotides: 5.

This clone was seen once. The rearrangement joins TRBV9 to TRBJ1-2; TRBD1 agrees at 7 bases. CDR1 is SGDLS, CDR2 YYNGEE, per germline. The CDR3 has 13 residues. The junction had 1 base not matched to a gene; V was cut back by 2 bases and J by 3 bases. The CDR3, as DNA: TGTGCCAGCAGCGTGGGGACAGACTATGGCTACACCTTC. Encoded protein: CASSVGTDYGYTF.

The V gene is TRBV9, the J gene TRBJ1-2; D is uncertain. Trimming took off 3 bases at V and 2 bases at J, with 14 bases between the two ends. The CDR3 has 15 amino acids. CDR1 and CDR2 from the germline V gene are SGDLS and YYNGEE. The CDR3 spells CASSEAPSGNYGYTF. Written as DNA, the CDR3 is TGTGCCAGCAGCGAGGCTCCCTCGGGGAACTATGGCTACACCTTC.

The V call is TRBV7-2, the J call TRBJ1-1; a weak D match, TRBD1 (5 bases). Germline assignment: CDR1 SGHTA and CDR2 FQGNSA. The CDR3 spans 14 residues. Trimming took off 3 bases at V and 1 base at J, with 9 bases between the two ends. CDR3 in DNA: TGTGCCAGCAGCTTGGGCAGGGCGAACACTGAAGCTTTCTTT. This codes for CASSLGRANTEAFF.

CDR3 region: CAWGTGALSYTF. The CDR3 nucleotides are TGTGCCTGGGGGACAGGGGCTTTGAGCTACACCTTC. This chain joins TRBV30 and TRBJ1-2; TRBD1 matches at 10 bases. J was trimmed by 9 bases and V by 5 bases; bases with no gene match: 6. The CDR3 runs 12 residues. The germline gives CDR1 GTSNPN, CDR2 SVGIG (reference sequence).

The chain uses TRBV28 and TRBJ2-2, with TRBD2 as a possible D gene (5 bases). Deletions cut 8 bases from V and 4 bases from J, with 14 bases between. In germline, CDR1 is MDHEN, CDR2 SYDVKM. The length of the CDR3 is 14 residues. This CDR3 is CASSPEGFTGELFF. In nucleotides, the CDR3 is TGTGCCAGCTCCCCCGAGGGATTCACCGGGGAGCTGTTTTTT.

V and J are TRBV9 and TRBJ1-1; D possibly corresponds to TRBD1 (6 bases). V was trimmed by 2 bases and J by 4 bases, leaving 18 bases between them. Per the germline V gene, CDR1 is SGDLS and CDR2 is YYNGEE. This CDR3 is built from 16 residues. CDR3 nucleotides: TGTGCCAGCAGCGTCCTTACAGGGTCCTTGGGCACTGAAGCTTTCTTT. It yields the protein CASSVLTGSLGTEAFF. Filled out from reference TRBV9 and TRBJ1-1, the complete variable domain reads DSGVTQTPKHLITATGQRVTLRCSPRSGDLSVYWYQQSLDQGLQFLIQYYNGEERAKGNILERFSAQQFPDLHSELNLSSLELGDSALYFCASSVLTGSLGTEAFFGQGTRLTVV.